Below are 19 T cell receptor beta chains sequenced from a single sample in a study of T cells in Graves' hyperthyroidism and ophthalmopathy. Using RNA transcripts as the source, TCR beta CDR3 regions were amplified. The HTBI primer set served for first-round RT-PCR of the TCR CDR3. TCRdb re-called the multiplex PCR reads through MiXCR, storing one row per CDR3 protein. The table has about 95,000 distinct CDR3 sequences, 35% to 45% seen once; the top ten hold roughly 10%. Sequencing was done on a sample of peripheral blood or thyroid tissue (not recorded which). The receptors were sampled from a woman aged 25 to 39 with Graves' hyperthyroidism.

With respect to this clonotype: The junction departs from germline at one end; a sequencing error may be responsible. The chain couples TRBV2 to TRBJ2-6; no definite D call. The V gene's germline CDR1 is SNHLY and CDR2 FYNNEI. The length of the CDR3 is 11 residues. The CDR3 loop reads CASSHHTPEAF. The CDR3 DNA follows: TGTGCCAGCAGCCACCATACTCCCGAAGCTTTC.

V usage is TRBV5-1 and J usage is TRBJ2-3; the match to TRBD1 covers 7 bases. From germline, CDR1 is SGHRS and CDR2 YFSETQ. Losses at the gene ends were 7 bases for V and 4 bases for J; bases not matched to a gene: 6. This CDR3 region has 13 residues. The CDR3 here is CASAQGTADTQYF. CDR3 DNA sequence: TGCGCCAGCGCACAGGGGACGGCAGATACGCAGTATTTT.

The table lists this clonotype with many counts. Here the CDR3 reads CASSQERFANEKLFF. CDR3 DNA: TGCGCCAGCAGCCAAGAGAGGTTTGCTAATGAAAAACTGTTTTTT. The chain combines TRBV4-1 with TRBJ1-4; D ambiguous. Germline loops: CDR1 MGHRA, CDR2 YSYEKL. The CDR3 covers 15 residues. V lost 0 bases and J lost 3, with 8 bases in between.

This clonotype came up many times. The rearrangement links TRBV24-1 to TRBJ1-4; 8 positions agree with TRBD1. The trim removed 1 base at V and 8 bases at J, leaving 5 bases unmatched. The CDR3 runs to 15 residues. The germline V gene has CDR1 KGHDR and CDR2 SFDVKD. CDR3 sequence (DNA): TGTGCCACCAGTGATTTCGCAGGGGGCGAAGAAAAACTGTTTTTT. Its translation is CATSDFAGGEEKLFF.

This clonotype was seen ten or more times. The genes are TRBV7-8 and TRBJ1-1; no definite D call. The length of the CDR3 is 15 residues. Trimming removed 8 bases at V and 3 bases at J, with 19 bases between. Per germline, CDR1 SGHVS and CDR2 FQNEAQ. CDR3 sequence: CASSSPEGFDTEAFF. DNA for the CDR3: TGTGCCAGCTCATCCCCGGAGGGTTTTGACACTGAAGCTTTCTTT.

This clonotype appeared many times. This rearrangement joins TRBV15 to TRBJ1-2; D is perhaps TRBD1 (6 bases). CDR3 size: 14 residues. Germline values: CDR1 LNHNV, CDR2 YYDKDF (reference sequence). The V end was cut by 1 base, the J end by 2 bases, with 8 bases between. The CDR3 spells CATSRVGANYGYTF. The CDR3 nucleotides read TGTGCCACCAGCAGAGTGGGGGCGAACTATGGCTACACCTTC.

This clonotype was observed many times. The chain employs TRBV5-1 and TRBJ1-6, with D unclear. This CDR3 region has 14 residues. CDR1 is SGHRS, CDR2 YFSETQ, per germline. V shed 2 bases and J shed 2 bases, with 5 bases lying between them. CDR3 protein: CASSFGPYNSPLHF. The CDR3, as DNA: TGCGCCAGCAGCTTCGGTCCCTATAATTCACCCCTCCACTTT.

As for this clonotype: One end of the junction fails to match germline, which may point to a read error. The V and J genes are TRBV28 and TRBJ1-4, with D uncertain. This CDR3 comprises 11 residues. Per germline, CDR1 MDHEN and CDR2 SYDVKM. The CDR3 loop is CASSLYERLFF. CDR3 coding DNA: TGTGCCAGCAGTTTATATGAAAGACTGTTTTTT.

The J gene is TRBJ1-1, the V gene TRBV7-3; 9 nucleotides align to TRBD1. J lost 5 bases, V lost 1 base, and 8 bases had no gene match. CDR1 is SGHTA and CDR2 is FQGTGA in the germline V gene. The CDR3 has 16 residues. The CDR3 coding sequence is TGTGCCAGCAGCTTAAGGCCGGACAGGGGTAGTACTGAAGCTTTCTTT. Its translation is CASSLRPDRGSTEAFF.

This clonotype showed up many times. This rearrangement joins TRBV29-1 to TRBJ1-2, with D possibly being TRBD1 (6 bases). This CDR3 region has 13 residues. Trimming stripped 1 base from V and 4 bases from J, with 10 bases between. The germline V gene has CDR1 SQVTM and CDR2 ANQGSEA. The CDR3 is CSVEATGVYGYTF. In DNA, the CDR3 is TGCAGCGTTGAAGCGACAGGCGTCTATGGCTACACCTTC.

Many counts were recorded for this clonotype. This chain uses TRBV20-1 with TRBJ1-5, with 9 bases lining up with TRBD1. CDR1 is DFQATT, CDR2 SNEGSKA, per germline (reference sequence). This CDR3 is built from 14 residues. The ends lost 6 bases at V and 1 base at J; junction bases unmatched: 4. The CDR3 coding sequence is TGCAGTGCGCTTACAGGGGGCAGCAATCAGCCCCAGCATTTT. Its protein is CSALTGGSNQPQHF.

The rearrangement uses TRBV15 and TRBJ2-5; 7 bases align to TRBD2. The CDR3 sequence is 13 residues long. Germline values: CDR1 LNHNV, CDR2 YYDKDF (reference sequence). Losses at the gene ends were 3 bases for V and 5 bases for J; bases not matched to a gene: 3. CDR3 sequence (DNA): TGTGCCACCAGCAGCGCCGGGAGGGAGACCCAGTACTTC. Translating gives CATSSAGRETQYF.

The table lists this clonotype with many counts. The J gene is TRBJ1-5, the V gene TRBV5-6, with D possibly TRBD1 on 6 matching bases. The V and J ends lost 4 bases and 4 bases respectively, with 15 bases between them. CDR3 length: 15 residues. The germline gives CDR1 SGHDT, CDR2 YYEEEE. The CDR3 protein is CASSMMTGLNQPQHF. The CDR3 DNA sequence: TGTGCCAGCAGCATGATGACAGGTCTGAATCAGCCCCAGCATTTT. The whole variable domain, filled in from reference TRBV5-6 and TRBJ1-5, reads DAGVTQSPTHLIKTRGQQVTLRCSPKSGHDTVSWYQQALGQGPQFIFQYYEEEERQRGNFPDRFSGHQFPNYSSELNVNALLLGDSALYLCASSMMTGLNQPQHFGDGTRLSIL.

This clonotype is medium-sized (0.01 to 0.1%). This chain uses TRBV7-8 with TRBJ1-5; no reliable D call. V lost 5 bases and J lost 5, with 13 bases in between. The CDR3 totals 14 residues. The germline V gene encodes CDR1 SGHVS and CDR2 FQNEAQ. CDR3 amino acids: CASSQSGADQPQHF. The CDR3 coding sequence is TGTGCCAGCAGCCAGTCAGGAGCTGATCAGCCCCAGCATTTT.

The CDR3 reads CASSSGPLVYTQYF. CDR3 in DNA: TGTGCCAGCAGCTCGGGACCCCTAGTCTATACGCAGTATTTT. The chain couples TRBV7-9 to TRBJ2-3; D possibly uses TRBD1 or TRBD2 (5 bases each). Germline values: CDR1 SEHNR, CDR2 FQNEAQ (reference sequence). CDR3 length: 14 amino acids. The V end was cut by 4 bases, the J end by 7 bases, with 15 bases between.

Many counts were recorded for this clonotype. The chain has TRBV7-2 and TRBJ2-2, with D uncertain. V lost 3 bases and J 4 bases, leaving 12 bases between the germline ends. Looked up from germline, CDR1 is SGHTA and CDR2 is FQGNSA. CDR3 size: 15 residues. CDR3 DNA: TGTGCCAGCAGCTTGTTGTATACGCCCACCGGGGAGCTGTTTTTT. Translating it yields CASSLLYTPTGELFF.

This chain uses TRBV15 with TRBJ2-5; 7 bases are a match to TRBD2. The V and J ends lost 3 bases and 9 bases, in that order; junction bases with no gene match: 10. Germline V gene data show CDR1 as LNHNV and CDR2 as YYDKDF (reference sequence). The CDR3 length is 14 residues. The CDR3: CATSSVGGLGAQYF. The CDR3 nucleotides read TGTGCCACCAGCAGCGTCGGGGGGTTGGGGGCCCAGTACTTC.

This chain joins TRBV7-3 and TRBJ2-2, with 9 bases lining up with TRBD1. The germline V gene has CDR1 SGHTA and CDR2 FQGTGA. This CDR3 comprises 14 residues. J was trimmed by 6 bases and V by 5 bases; bases with no gene match: 4. This chain's CDR3 is CASSPWTGAGELFF. CDR3 DNA: TGTGCCAGCAGCCCCTGGACAGGGGCCGGGGAGCTGTTTTTT. The whole variable domain, remainder taken from reference TRBV7-3 and TRBJ2-2, is GAGVSQTPSNKVTEKGKYVELRCDPISGHTALYWYRQSLGQGPEFLIYFQGTGAADDSGLPNDRFFAVRPEGSVSTLKIQRTERGDSAVYLCASSPWTGAGELFFGEGSRLTVL.

As concerns this clonotype: The junction departs from germline at one end; a sequencing error may be responsible. This chain uses TRBV20-1 with TRBJ1-6; no definite D call. Germline CDR1 is DFQATT and CDR2 is SNEGSKA (reference sequence). The CDR3 totals 14 residues. CDR3 nucleotide sequence: TGCAGTGCTAGAGAGGCAGGTTTCGGTCCACCCCTCCATTTT. This gives the protein CSAREAGFGPPLHF.